A single sample is the source of the 13 T cell receptor beta chains below, sequenced in a study of Graves' ophthalmopathy and Graves' hyperthyroidism. The study amplified TCR beta CDR3 regions using RNA transcripts. Second-round multiplex PCR came after first-round RT-PCR with HTBI primers. MiXCR was run by TCRdb on the multiplex PCR reads, yielding one entry per CDR3 protein. Here the sample spans 650,000 to 800,000 distinct CDR3 sequences, 35% to 45% being singletons. Material: peripheral blood. The receptors come from an adult man with Graves' ophthalmopathy.

The V call is TRBV20-1, the J call TRBJ1-1; D is unresolved. Germline V gene data show CDR1 as DFQATT and CDR2 as SNEGSKA (reference sequence). V lost 1 base and J lost 11, with 17 bases in between. CDR3 length: 13 amino acids. The CDR3 DNA is TGCAGTGCTAGAGTTGGGGTTTTAAGCGGGGCTTTCTTT. Encoded protein: CSARVGVLSGAFF.

This clonotype was observed at least ten times. The V and J genes are TRBV25-1 and TRBJ1-3; D remains unclear. Trimming removed 1 base at V and 0 bases at J, with 7 bases between. The germline V gene has CDR1 MGHDK and CDR2 SYGVNS. The CDR3 runs 15 residues. Written as DNA, the CDR3 is TGTGCCAGCAGTGAATTAACTAGCTCTGGAAACACCATATATTTT. As protein: CASSELTSSGNTIYF.

This rearrangement joins TRBV12-3 or TRBV12-4 to TRBJ2-7; 7 bases line up with TRBD1. The CDR3 extends over 13 amino acids. V shed 6 bases, J shed 7 bases, and the junction held 9 bases outside the gene matches. The DNA for the CDR3 is TGTGCCAGCAGCGCTACAGGGGTCGTAGAGCAGTACTTC. Amino acid sequence: CASSATGVVEQYF.

The chain is built from TRBV2 and TRBJ1-1; 8 bases line up with TRBD1. V shed 6 bases and J 2 bases; nucleotides not matched to a gene: 5. The CDR3 has 14 residues. The V gene's germline CDR1 is SNHLY and CDR2 FYNNEI. The CDR3 sequence is CASRPGQVNTEAFF. DNA for the CDR3: TGTGCCAGCAGGCCGGGACAGGTTAACACTGAAGCTTTCTTT.

This clonotype was observed at least ten times. V gene TRBV7-9 combines with J gene TRBJ2-6; D possibly matches TRBD1 or TRBD2 (5 bases each). CDR1 is SEHNR, CDR2 FQNEAQ, per germline (reference sequence). V was shortened by 4 bases and J by 1 base, with 20 bases between the two germline ends. The CDR3 loop spans 19 amino acids. CDR3 region: CASSSPGTLTRSGANVLTF. The CDR3 DNA is TGTGCCAGCAGCTCACCCGGGACCCTAACCCGGTCTGGGGCCAACGTCCTGACTTTC.

The chain combines TRBV7-6 with TRBJ2-7; TRBD2 agrees at 11 bases. This CDR3 region has 17 residues. Germline lookup yields CDR1 SGHVS and CDR2 FNYEAQ. V dropped 1 base and J dropped 0; count of bases not matched to a gene: 5. The CDR3, as DNA: TGTGCCAGCAGCTTAGGACTAGCGGGGAGTAGCTCCTACGAGCAGTACTTC. It yields the protein CASSLGLAGSSSYEQYF.

This clonotype was picked up a small number of times. At one end the junction does not follow the germline gene, possibly because of a read error. The V and J genes are TRBV7-2 and TRBJ1-1; no clear D gene. The CDR3 is 15 residues long. Germline lookup yields CDR1 SGHTA and CDR2 FQGNSA. The CDR3 DNA reads TGCGCCAGCAGCCCTGACCCGCCAGTCGGCACTGAAGCTTTCTTT. Translated: CASSPDPPVGTEAFF.

The chain uses TRBV7-2 and TRBJ2-5; D is perhaps TRBD1 (7 bases). The V gene's germline CDR1 is SGHTA and CDR2 FQGNSA. With 1 base removed from V and 5 bases from J, the gap between germline ends came to 17 bases. This CDR3 has 16 residues. This chain's CDR3 is CASSLEVRGRRETQYF. Here the CDR3 DNA reads TGTGCCAGCAGCTTAGAGGTCAGGGGGAGGAGGGAGACCCAGTACTTC.

The V gene is TRBV7-3, the J gene TRBJ2-2; TRBD2 might be the D (6 bases). Trimming pared 5 bases from V and 3 bases from J, leaving 19 bases between. CDR1 is SGHTA and CDR2 is FQGTGA in the germline V gene. The CDR3 is 17 residues long. The CDR3 region is CASSPLPGGRDTGELFF. CDR3 nucleotide sequence: TGTGCCAGCAGCCCCCTACCCGGGGGACGGGACACCGGGGAGCTGTTTTTT. The variable domain in full, completed from reference TRBV7-3 and TRBJ2-2, reads GAGVSQTPSNKVTEKGKYVELRCDPISGHTALYWYRQSLGQGPEFLIYFQGTGAADDSGLPNDRFFAVRPEGSVSTLKIQRTERGDSAVYLCASSPLPGGRDTGELFFGEGSRLTVL.

Note on this clonotype: This may be a read error, as it is one base from a much larger clone. This chain joins TRBV7-9 and TRBJ2-5; D assignment may be TRBD1 or TRBD2 (6 bases each). The germline V gene has CDR1 SEHNR and CDR2 FQNEAQ (reference sequence). The CDR3 runs 13 residues. The CDR3 sequence is CASSLWRGETQHF. The DNA of the CDR3 is TGTGCCAGCAGCTTATGGAGGGGGGAGACCCAGCACTTC. The full variable domain, with the rest looked up from reference TRBV7-9 and TRBJ2-5, is DTGVSQNPRHKITKRGQNVTFRCDPISEHNRLYWYRQTLGQGPEFLTYFQNEAQLEKSRLLSDRFSAERPKGSFSTLEIQRTEQGDSAMYLCASSLWRGETQHFGPGTRLLVL.

This clonotype came up a few times. The chain couples TRBV6-2 or TRBV6-3 to TRBJ2-5, with D possibly being TRBD1 (5 bases). The CDR3 has 15 amino acids. With 2 bases removed from V and 14 bases from J, the gap between germline ends came to 24 bases. Germline V CDR1 and CDR2: MNHEY, SVGEGT. This CDR3 is CASSYQGAPAELVYF. Here the CDR3 DNA reads TGTGCCAGCAGTTACCAAGGGGCACCCGCGGAGTTGGTCTACTTC.

This chain connects TRBV10-3 to TRBJ2-7; 11 nucleotides agree with TRBD1. V lost 4 bases to trimming and J lost 5 bases; unmatched junction nucleotides: 10. The CDR3 totals 16 residues. Germline CDR1 and CDR2: ENHRY and SYGVKD. In DNA, the CDR3 is TGTGCCATCAGTGCCCCAGGACAGGGGGCGACGGACGAGCAGTACTTC. Protein sequence: CAISAPGQGATDEQYF.

This chain connects TRBV29-1 to TRBJ2-7, with 8 bases that match TRBD1. CDR1 SQVTM and CDR2 ANQGSEA come from the germline V gene. J lost 4 bases, V lost 6 bases, and 11 bases had no gene match. CDR3 length equals 14 residues. CDR3 residues: CSVAGTGSNYEQYF. The DNA of the CDR3 is TGCAGCGTCGCCGGGACAGGATCCAATTACGAGCAGTACTTC.